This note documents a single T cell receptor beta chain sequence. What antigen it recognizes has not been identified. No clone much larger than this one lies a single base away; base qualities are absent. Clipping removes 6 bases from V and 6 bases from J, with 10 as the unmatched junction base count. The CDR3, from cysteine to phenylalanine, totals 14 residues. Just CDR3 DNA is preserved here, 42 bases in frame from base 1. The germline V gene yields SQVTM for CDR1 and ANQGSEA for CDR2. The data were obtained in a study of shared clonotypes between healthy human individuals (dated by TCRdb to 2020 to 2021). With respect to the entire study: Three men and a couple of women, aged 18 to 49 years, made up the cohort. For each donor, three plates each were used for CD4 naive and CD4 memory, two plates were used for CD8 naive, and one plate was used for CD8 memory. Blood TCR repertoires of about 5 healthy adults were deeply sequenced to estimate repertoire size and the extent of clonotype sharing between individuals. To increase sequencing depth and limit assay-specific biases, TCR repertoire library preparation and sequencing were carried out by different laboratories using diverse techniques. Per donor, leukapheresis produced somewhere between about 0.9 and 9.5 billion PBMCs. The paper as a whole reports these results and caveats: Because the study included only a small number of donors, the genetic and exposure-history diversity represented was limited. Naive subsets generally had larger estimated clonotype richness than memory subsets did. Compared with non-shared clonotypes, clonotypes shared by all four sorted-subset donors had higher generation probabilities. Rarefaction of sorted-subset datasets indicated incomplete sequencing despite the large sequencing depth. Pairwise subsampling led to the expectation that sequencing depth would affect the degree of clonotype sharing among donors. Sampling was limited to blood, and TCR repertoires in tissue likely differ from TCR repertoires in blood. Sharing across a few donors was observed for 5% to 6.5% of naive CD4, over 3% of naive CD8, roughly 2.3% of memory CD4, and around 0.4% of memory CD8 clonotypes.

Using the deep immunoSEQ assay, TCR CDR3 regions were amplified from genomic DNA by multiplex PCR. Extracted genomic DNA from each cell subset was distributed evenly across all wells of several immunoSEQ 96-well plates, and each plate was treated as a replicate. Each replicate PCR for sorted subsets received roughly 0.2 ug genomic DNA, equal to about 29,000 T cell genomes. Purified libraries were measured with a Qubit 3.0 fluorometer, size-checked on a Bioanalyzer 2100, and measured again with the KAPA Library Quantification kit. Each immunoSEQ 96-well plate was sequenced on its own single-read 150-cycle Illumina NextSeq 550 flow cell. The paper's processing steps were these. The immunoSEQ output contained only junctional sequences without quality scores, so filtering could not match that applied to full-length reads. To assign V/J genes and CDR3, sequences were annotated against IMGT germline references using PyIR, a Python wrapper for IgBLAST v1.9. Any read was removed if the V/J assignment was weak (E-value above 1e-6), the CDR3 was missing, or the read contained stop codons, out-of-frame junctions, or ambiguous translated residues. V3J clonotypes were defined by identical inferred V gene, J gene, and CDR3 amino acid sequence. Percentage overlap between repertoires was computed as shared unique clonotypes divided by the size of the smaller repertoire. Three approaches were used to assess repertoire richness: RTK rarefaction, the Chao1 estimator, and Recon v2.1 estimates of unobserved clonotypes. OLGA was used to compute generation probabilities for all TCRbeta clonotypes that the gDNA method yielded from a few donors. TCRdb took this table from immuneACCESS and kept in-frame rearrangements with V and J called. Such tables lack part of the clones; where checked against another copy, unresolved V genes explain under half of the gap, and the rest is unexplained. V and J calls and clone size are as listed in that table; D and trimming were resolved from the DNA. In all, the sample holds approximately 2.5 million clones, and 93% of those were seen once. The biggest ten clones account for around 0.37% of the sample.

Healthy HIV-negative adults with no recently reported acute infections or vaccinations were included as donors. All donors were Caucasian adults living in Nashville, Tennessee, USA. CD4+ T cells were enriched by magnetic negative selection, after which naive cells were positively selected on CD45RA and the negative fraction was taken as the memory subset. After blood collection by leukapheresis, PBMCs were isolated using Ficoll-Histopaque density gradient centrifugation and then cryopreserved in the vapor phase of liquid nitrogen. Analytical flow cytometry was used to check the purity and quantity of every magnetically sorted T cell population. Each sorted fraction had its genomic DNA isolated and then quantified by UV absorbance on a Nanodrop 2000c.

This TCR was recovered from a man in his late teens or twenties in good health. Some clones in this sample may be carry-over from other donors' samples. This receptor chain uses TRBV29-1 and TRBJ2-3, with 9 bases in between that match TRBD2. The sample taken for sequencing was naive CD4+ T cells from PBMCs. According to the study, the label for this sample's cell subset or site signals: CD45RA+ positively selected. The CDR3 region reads CSVDSGSAGDTQYF. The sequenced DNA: TGCAGCGTAGATAGCGGGAGCGCCGGGGATACGCAGTATTTT.